Listed below are T cell receptor beta chains from one sample, sequenced in a study of T-cell reconstitution after alpha-beta-depleted transplantation in children. Each CDR3 protein is one row after TCRdb ran MiXCR on the PCR reads. The sample includes about 580,000 distinct CDR3 sequences, approximately 22% of them seen just once. Source: PBMCs, mostly from graft donor cells, taken 360 days after TCRalphabeta/CD19-depleted stem cell transplant. The receptors were sampled from a boy less than two years old who had a stem cell transplant for acute myeloid leukemia, so the T cells may come from the graft donor. The CDR3 runs from the conserved cysteine through the conserved F or W. Each record gives: V gene, D gene, J gene, CDR3 length, clone size, CDR3 protein, CDR3 DNA. A D gene is named only where the DNA matches it firmly. Not every row has a clone size; where given, it reads once, few, many or a size class.

TRBV7-2	-	TRBJ2-3	13	many	CASSKGGRDTQYF	TGTGCCAGCAGCAAGGGGGGGCGAGATACGCAGTATTTT
TRBV15	-	TRBJ2-2	15	many	CATSPRAGLSGELFF	TGTGCCACCAGCCCGAGGGCAGGGTTGTCCGGGGAGCTGTTTTTT
TRBV7-2	TRBD2	TRBJ2-7	15	many	CASSRIAGGRNEQYF	TGTGCCAGCAGTCGTATAGCGGGGGGGCGGAACGAGCAGTACTTC
TRBV7-9	-	TRBJ2-1	16	-	CASSLLGSALINEQFF	TGTGCCAGCAGCTTACTGGGGAGTGCCTTAATCAATGAGCAGTTCTTC
TRBV4-1	-	TRBJ1-5	15	many	CASSQVGDGNQPQHF	TGCGCCAGCAGCCAAGTGGGGGACGGCAATCAGCCCCAGCATTTT
TRBV12-3/TRBV12-4	TRBD1	TRBJ2-3	13	many	CASSTPDRSTQYF	TGTGCCAGCAGCACCCCGGACAGGTCTACGCAGTATTTT
TRBV7-2	TRBD2	TRBJ2-1	15	many	CASSEGTSLYNEQFF	TGTGCCAGCAGCGAAGGGACTAGCTTATACAATGAGCAGTTCTTC
TRBV12-3/TRBV12-4	TRBD1	TRBJ1-2	18	many	CASSLVVRDSLANYGYTF	TGTGCCAGCAGTTTAGTTGTCCGGGACAGTTTAGCTAACTATGGCTACACCTTC
TRBV24-1	-	TRBJ1-1	16	-	CATSDPGRRRITEAFF	TGTGCCACCAGTGACCCGGGACGCAGAAGGATCACTGAAGCTTTCTTT
TRBV12-3/TRBV12-4	-	TRBJ1-5	15	-	CASRPTGSGNQPQHF	TGTGCCAGCAGACCCACAGGGTCCGGCAATCAGCCCCAGCATTTT
TRBV15	-	TRBJ2-3	13	few	CATSRGEVDTQYF	TGTGCCACCAGCAGAGGGGAAGTAGATACGCAGTATTTT
TRBV30	-	TRBJ2-1	13	-	CAWSFHRDNEQFF	TGTGCCTGGAGTTTCCACAGAGACAATGAGCAGTTCTTC
TRBV14	TRBD2	TRBJ2-7	16	-	CASSPSSGVPPEEQYF	TGTGCCAGCAGCCCCAGTAGCGGGGTCCCCCCGGAAGAGCAGTACTTC
TRBV5-6	-	TRBJ2-2	15	few	CASSLGSSNTGELFF	TGTGCCAGCAGCTTGGGCAGCTCGAACACCGGGGAGCTGTTTTTT
TRBV29-1	-	TRBJ2-7	14	many	CSVSNRASPYEQYF	TGCAGCGTTTCCAACAGGGCCTCACCCTACGAGCAGTACTTC
TRBV28	TRBD1	TRBJ1-6	14	few	CASSTTGEVSPLHF	TGTGCCAGCAGCACAACAGGGGAAGTTTCACCCCTCCACTTT
TRBV20-1	TRBD1	TRBJ2-2	18	few	CSARGFNPGTGVTGELFF	TGCAGTGCTAGAGGTTTTAATCCCGGGACAGGGGTGACCGGGGAGCTGTTTTTT
TRBV30	-	TRBJ1-2	13	few	CAWSVMVNYGYTF	TGTGCCTGGAGTGTAATGGTTAACTATGGCTACACCTTC
TRBV29-1	-	TRBJ1-4	12	many	CSVGESDEKLFF	TGCAGCGTAGGTGAATCGGATGAAAAACTGTTTTTT
TRBV6-4	-	TRBJ2-7	14	few	CASSEQSSSYEQYF	TGTGCCAGCAGTGAACAGAGTTCCTCCTACGAGCAGTACTTC
TRBV7-9	TRBD1	TRBJ2-1	15	few	CASSSPGTGDNEQFF	TGTGCCAGCAGCTCCCCCGGGACAGGGGATAATGAGCAGTTCTTC
TRBV6-5	-	TRBJ1-1	15	few	CASSYSTEMNTEAFF	TGTGCCAGCAGTTACTCGACGGAAATGAACACTGAAGCTTTCTTT
TRBV6-2/TRBV6-3	TRBD1	TRBJ1-5	15	few	CASRAGTGLNQPQHF	TGTGCCAGCAGGGCGGGGACAGGGCTTAATCAGCCCCAGCATTTT
TRBV20-1	-	TRBJ1-1	10	many	CSARNTEAFF	TGCAGCGCCCGAAACACTGAAGCTTTCTTT
TRBV20-1	-	TRBJ1-2	16	few	CSARDRDLGVSYGYTF	TGCAGTGCTAGAGATCGGGACTTGGGAGTGAGCTATGGCTACACCTTC
TRBV10-3	TRBD1	TRBJ2-5	15	-	CAISASGQGLETQYF	TGTGCCATCAGTGCATCGGGACAGGGTTTAGAGACCCAGTACTTC
TRBV20-1	-	TRBJ1-6	15	many	CSARSGSPYNSPLHF	TGCAGTGCTAGATCGGGGTCCCCCTATAATTCACCCCTCCACTTT
TRBV25-1	-	TRBJ1-6	12	-	CASSTPDGALHF	TGTGCCAGCAGCACCCCGGACGGCGCCCTCCACTTT
TRBV29-1	-	TRBJ1-1	13	few	CSVAGTMNTEAFF	TGCAGCGTTGCCGGGACAATGAACACTGAAGCTTTCTTT
TRBV27	TRBD2	TRBJ2-5	15	-	CASSLVAGVGETQYF	TGTGCCAGCAGTTTGGTAGCGGGGGTAGGAGAGACCCAGTACTTC
TRBV4-2	-	TRBJ2-1	17	many	CASSQPAGTGRTNEQFF	TGTGCCAGCAGCCAACCGGCGGGCACAGGGCGGACTAATGAGCAGTTCTTC
TRBV10-3	-	TRBJ1-1	14	-	CAISARGENTEAFF	TGTGCCATCAGTGCTCGCGGAGAGAACACTGAAGCTTTCTTT
TRBV20-1	TRBD1	TRBJ2-2	17	few	CSARDLTGTVNTGELFF	TGCAGTGCTAGAGATCTGACCGGGACAGTGAACACCGGGGAGCTGTTTTTT
TRBV7-2	-	TRBJ1-5	14	-	CASSIWPRAQPQHF	TGTGCCAGCAGCATATGGCCACGCGCTCAGCCCCAGCATTTT
TRBV10-3	TRBD1	TRBJ2-1	13	-	CATLGTGDNEQFF	TGTGCCACCCTGGGGACAGGGGACAATGAGCAGTTCTTC
TRBV28	-	TRBJ2-1	13	many	CASSWSSRDEQFF	TGTGCCAGCAGTTGGAGTAGCAGAGATGAGCAGTTCTTC
TRBV11-2	TRBD2	TRBJ2-3	15	many	CASSFRGLASDTQYF	TGTGCCAGCAGCTTTAGGGGACTAGCTAGTGATACGCAGTATTTT
TRBV4-3	-	TRBJ2-7	14	few	CASSQDHQLREQYF	TGCGCCAGCAGCCAAGATCATCAGCTACGAGAGCAGTACTTC
TRBV5-1	TRBD1	TRBJ1-1	14	-	CASSLGTDNTEAFF	TGCGCCAGCAGCTTAGGGACAGATAACACTGAAGCTTTCTTT
TRBV20-1	TRBD1	TRBJ2-7	12	many	CSASGTAYEQYF	TGCAGTGCTAGTGGGACAGCCTACGAGCAGTACTTC
TRBV7-9	-	TRBJ1-6	15	few	CASSPESSYNSPLHF	TGTGCCAGCAGTCCGGAGAGCTCCTATAATTCACCCCTCCACTTT
TRBV6-5	-	TRBJ2-3	18	-	CASSYRPGPNLRTDTQYF	TGTGCCAGCAGTTACAGGCCGGGACCGAACCTTCGGACAGATACGCAGTATTTT